These T cell receptor beta chains were read from a single sample in a study of OX40 agonist ivuxolimab in advanced cancers. The protocol was immunoSEQ multiplex PCR, while the TCRdb copy is restricted to in-frame clones and leaves out a portion. This table has about 62,000 clones, nearly 90% appearing once. The starting material was CD4+ or CD8+ T cells sorted from blood, obtained in a trial of the OX40 agonist ivuxolimab. These TCRs come from an adult with an advanced solid tumor such as melanoma, head and neck, liver or kidney cancer. The CDR3 runs from the conserved cysteine through the conserved F or W. The D gene is left open where the match is weak. Size tells how often a clone was seen (once, few, many) or the class of an expanded clone, and some rows leave it out.

v_gene	len	d_gene	abundance	j_gene	CDR3aa	CDR3nt
TRBV5-1	15	.	.	TRBJ2-3	CASTPEAVLVDTQYF	TGCGCCAGCACCCCGGAGGCAGTCCTCGTAGATACGCAGTATTTT
TRBV10-1	15	TRBD2	.	TRBJ2-1	CASSALAGVGNEQFF	TGCGCCAGCAGTGCCCTCGCGGGAGTAGGGAATGAGCAGTTCTTC
TRBV7-9	17	.	.	TRBJ2-2	CASSLALQLANTGELFF	TGTGCCAGCAGCTTAGCGTTGCAGCTTGCGAACACCGGGGAGCTGTTTTTT
TRBV21-1	15	.	.	TRBJ2-1	CASRKGGQADNEQFF	TGTGCCAGCAGAAAAGGGGGACAGGCGGACAATGAGCAGTTCTTC
TRBV7-2	17	.	.	TRBJ2-1	CASLPKGGLSSYNEQFF	TGTGCCAGCCTACCTAAGGGGGGATTGAGCTCCTACAATGAGCAGTTCTTC
TRBV5-1	15	TRBD2	.	TRBJ2-1	CASSLGLAGLDEQFF	TGCGCCAGCAGCTTAGGACTAGCGGGATTGGATGAGCAGTTCTTC
TRBV6-6	14	TRBD2	once	TRBJ2-1	CASTLAGGYNEQFF	TGTGCCAGCACGTTAGCGGGAGGATACAATGAGCAGTTCTTC
TRBV19	15	.	.	TRBJ1-2	CASSEQVGESYGYTF	TGTGCCAGTAGTGAACAGGTCGGCGAATCCTATGGCTACACCTTC
TRBV19	15	.	once	TRBJ1-4	CASMRGRGYNEKLFF	TGTGCCAGTATGAGAGGTCGGGGGTATAATGAAAAACTGTTTTTT
TRBV7-9	13	.	.	TRBJ2-5	CASSLRLRETQYF	TGTGCCAGCAGCTTACGGCTACGGGAGACCCAGTACTTC
TRBV6-5	14	.	.	TRBJ2-7	CASTPGTGLYEQYF	TGTGCCAGCACTCCGGGGACCGGGTTATACGAGCAGTACTTC
TRBV28	15	.	.	TRBJ2-7	CASSLMSRRFHEQYF	TGTGCCAGCAGTTTAATGTCTAGGAGGTTCCACGAGCAGTACTTC
TRBV7-7	14	.	.	TRBJ2-2	CASSVQGRGGELFF	TGTGCCAGCAGCGTACAGGGAAGGGGCGGGGAGCTGTTTTTT
TRBV5-4	12	.	.	TRBJ2-7	CASSSDFYEQYF	TGTGCCAGCAGCTCTGACTTCTACGAGCAGTACTTC
TRBV25-1	13	.	.	TRBJ1-2	CASSEYEPGSYTF	TGTGCCAGCAGTGAATATGAGCCAGGGAGCTACACCTTC
TRBV19	14	.	.	TRBJ2-1	CASSTIAAHNEQFF	TGTGCCAGTAGTACCATAGCGGCCCACAATGAGCAGTTCTTC
TRBV18	16	.	.	TRBJ2-3	CASSPFSGIGTDTQYF	TGTGCCAGCTCACCTTTTTCAGGAATCGGCACAGATACGCAGTATTTT
TRBV28	12	.	.	TRBJ1-2	CASSSQGRGYTF	TGTGCCAGCAGTTCCCAGGGAAGAGGCTACACCTTC
TRBV7-9	12	TRBD1	.	TRBJ1-2	CASSFIQGAYTF	TGTGCCAGCAGCTTTATACAGGGGGCCTACACCTTC
TRBV28	14	TRBD1	.	TRBJ1-1	CASSWAAGGGGAFF	TGTGCCAGCAGTTGGGCTGCAGGGGGCGGGGGAGCTTTCTTT
TRBV7-2	13	TRBD1	.	TRBJ1-5	CASSLRQGQPQHF	TGTGCCAGCAGCCTACGACAGGGGCAGCCCCAGCATTTT
TRBV2	16	TRBD1	.	TRBJ2-7	CASNLLRQGITYEQYF	TGTGCCAGCAACTTACTCCGACAGGGGATCACCTACGAGCAGTACTTC
TRBV15	15	TRBD1	once	TRBJ2-3	CATSRGQGEVDTQYF	TGTGCCACCAGCAGAGGACAGGGGGAGGTAGATACGCAGTATTTT
TRBV18	14	.	.	TRBJ2-1	CASSRAGTDNEQFF	TGTGCCAGCTCAAGAGCCGGGACGGACAATGAGCAGTTCTTC
TRBV25-1	14	.	.	TRBJ1-1	CASSELGRAAEAFF	TGTGCCAGCAGTGAGCTCGGGAGGGCCGCTGAAGCTTTCTTT
TRBV12-1	17	.	.	TRBJ2-7	CASSSTHRGRVSYEQYF	TGTGCCAGCAGCTCAACTCACCGCGGGAGGGTTTCCTACGAGCAGTACTTC
TRBV6-5	15	.	.	TRBJ2-7	CASSRDRDISYEQYF	TGTGCCAGCAGTAGAGACCGGGACATATCCTACGAGCAGTACTTC
TRBV18	16	.	.	TRBJ2-1	CASSPLTTSFDNEQFF	TGTGCCAGCTCACCACTTACTACGTCTTTTGATAATGAGCAGTTCTTC
TRBV5-4	16	TRBD1	.	TRBJ1-2	CASRPPWGQGDYGYTF	TGTGCCAGCAGACCCCCGTGGGGACAGGGAGACTATGGCTACACCTTC
TRBV2	14	TRBD2	.	TRBJ2-7	CASRTGTMNYEQYF	TGTGCCAGCAGGACCGGGACTATGAACTACGAGCAGTACTTC
TRBV15	15	.	.	TRBJ1-2	CATSTREGGRYGYTF	TGTGCCACCAGCACACGTGAGGGGGGCCGGTATGGCTACACCTTC
TRBV5-4	13	.	once	TRBJ1-2	CASSFLANYGYTF	TGTGCCAGCAGCTTTTTGGCTAACTATGGCTACACCTTC
TRBV7-3	14	.	.	TRBJ2-7	CASSLGQGGGEQYF	TGTGCCAGCAGCTTAGGGCAGGGTGGCGGCGAGCAGTACTTC
TRBV2	14	TRBD1	once	TRBJ2-5	CASSTGTGRETQYF	TGTGCCAGCAGTACCGGGACAGGGCGAGAGACCCAGTACTTC
TRBV28	16	TRBD1	.	TRBJ2-5	CASSLRQGWYQETQYF	TGTGCCAGCAGTTTAAGACAGGGCTGGTACCAAGAGACCCAGTACTTC
TRBV4-2	16	TRBD1	.	TRBJ2-5	CASSQTGGAIQETQYF	TGTGCCAGCAGCCAGACAGGGGGCGCGATCCAAGAGACCCAGTACTTC
TRBV19	17	TRBD1	.	TRBJ2-5	CASSSRQGTVLEETQYF	TGTGCCAGTAGTTCGCGACAGGGGACGGTTCTCGAGGAGACCCAGTACTTC
TRBV4-1	17	TRBD2	.	TRBJ2-1	CASSQPASGQSYNEQFF	TGCGCCAGCAGCCAGCCAGCTAGCGGCCAATCCTACAATGAGCAGTTCTTC
TRBV7-2	13	.	.	TRBJ2-3	CASRAPSTDTQYF	TGTGCCAGCAGGGCCCCTAGCACAGATACGCAGTATTTT
TRBV6-1	15	TRBD2	.	TRBJ2-1	CASSETGTSGREGFF	TGTGCCAGCAGCGAGACCGGGACTAGCGGGAGGGAGGGGTTCTTC
TRBV9	14	.	.	TRBJ2-1	CASSEGSPYNEQFF	TGTGCCAGCAGCGAGGGAAGCCCCTACAATGAGCAGTTCTTC
TRBV11-2	13	.	.	TRBJ1-5	CASSLDRAQPQHF	TGTGCCAGCAGCTTAGATCGGGCTCAGCCCCAGCATTTT
TRBV11-3	14	.	.	TRBJ2-1	CASSPTAGSNEQFF	TGTGCCAGCAGCCCCACCGCGGGGAGCAATGAGCAGTTCTTC
TRBV5-6	17	.	.	TRBJ2-2	CASSRPFGSIDTGELFF	TGTGCCAGCAGTCGGCCCTTTGGTAGTATCGACACCGGGGAGCTGTTTTTT
TRBV14	17	TRBD2	.	TRBJ2-7	CASSLLAGEIFSYEQYF	TGTGCCAGCAGTCTTCTAGCGGGAGAAATTTTTTCCTACGAGCAGTACTTC
TRBV11-2	15	.	.	TRBJ2-5	CASSFWGAVEETQYF	TGTGCCAGCAGCTTTTGGGGGGCGGTGGAAGAGACCCAGTACTTC
TRBV6-1	21	TRBD1	.	TRBJ1-6	CASSEGAISSRGSLINSPLHF	TGTGCCAGCAGTGAAGGGGCTATATCCTCCAGGGGGTCTCTAATCAATTCACCCCTCCACTTT
TRBV2	14	.	.	TRBJ1-1	CASSTDGMNTEAFF	TGTGCCAGCAGTACCGACGGAATGAACACTGAAGCTTTCTTT
TRBV6-1	14	.	.	TRBJ1-3	CASRDDASGNTIYF	TGTGCCAGCAGAGACGATGCCTCTGGAAACACCATATATTTT
TRBV27	15	TRBD1	.	TRBJ1-5	CASSLEGQGYQPQHF	TGTGCCAGCAGTTTGGAGGGACAGGGTTATCAGCCCCAGCATTTT
TRBV5-1	17	.	.	TRBJ2-2	CASSPRPVTGNTGELFF	TGCGCCAGCAGCCCAAGGCCGGTGACAGGAAACACCGGGGAGCTGTTTTTT